The source of this TCR beta chain is a study of radiation and T cells in renal cell carcinoma. Time point indicated: blood 4 weeks post-SBRT, at nephrectomy. Treatment given: 15 Gy SBRT to primary tumor, nephrectomy 4 weeks later. The table came from immunoSEQ multiplex PCR; TCRdb's copy has only in-frame clones and leaves some out. The sample lists around 180,000 clones, roughly nine tenths seen once, with about 11% in the top ten. The CDR3 is 16 residues long. Germline V gene lookup returns CDR1 SGHTA and CDR2 FQGNSA. V lost 3 bases and J lost 1, with 15 bases in between. V is TRBV7-2 and J is TRBJ1-1; D possibly corresponds to TRBD1 (6 bases). The sequenced sample was blood, obtained from a patient whose treatment included radiotherapy and nephrectomy. The sequence was collected from a woman in her forties or fifties with renal cell carcinoma. DNA of the CDR3: TGTGCCAGCAGCTTGCTCTCCGGGACACCGAACACTGAAGCTTTCTTT. This sequence encodes CASSLLSGTPNTEAFF.